This TCR beta chain was observed in a study of blood T cell repertoires in COVID-19. The V end was cut by 6 bases, the J end by 3 bases, with 17 bases between. The CDR3 is made up of 15 amino acids. The germline gives CDR1 MNHEY, CDR2 SVGEGT. Generated by immunoSEQ multiplex PCR, the TCRdb table keeps only in-frame clones and is missing some. This sample has 150,000 to 200,000 clones, with 88% found just once. Sequencing was carried out using peripheral blood. The genes are TRBV6-2 or TRBV6-3 and TRBJ1-2; a weak D match, TRBD1 (6 bases). The receptor was derived from a human donor in a cohort sampled during active COVID-19. The CDR3, as DNA: TGTGCCAGCAGCCAAACAGGGTTGGGGCACTATGGCTACACCTTC. Translated: CASSQTGLGHYGYTF.